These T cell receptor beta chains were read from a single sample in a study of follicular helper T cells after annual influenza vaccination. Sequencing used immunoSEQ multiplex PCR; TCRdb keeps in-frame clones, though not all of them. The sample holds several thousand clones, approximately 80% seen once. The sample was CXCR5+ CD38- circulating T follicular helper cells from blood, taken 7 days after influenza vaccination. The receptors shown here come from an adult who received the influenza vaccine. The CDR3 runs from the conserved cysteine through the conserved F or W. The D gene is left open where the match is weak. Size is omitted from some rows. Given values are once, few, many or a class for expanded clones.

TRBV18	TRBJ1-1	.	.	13	TGTGCCAGCTGCACAGGAACGAACACTGAAGCTTTCTTT	CASCTGTNTEAFF
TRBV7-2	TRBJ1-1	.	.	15	TGTGCCAGCAGTCTCTCCCCGGGACAGAACACTGAAGCTTTCTTT	CASSLSPGQNTEAFF
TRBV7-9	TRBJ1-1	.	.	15	TGTGCCAGCAGCTTATCTTCAGGTTTGAACACTGAAGCTTTCTTT	CASSLSSGLNTEAFF
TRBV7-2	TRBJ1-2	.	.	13	TGTGCCAGCAGCGTCAGGGTAAACTATGGCTACACCTTC	CASSVRVNYGYTF
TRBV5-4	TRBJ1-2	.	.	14	TGTGCCAGCAGCTTGGACCAGCGCTCCTATGGCTACACCTTC	CASSLDQRSYGYTF
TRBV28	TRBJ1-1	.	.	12	TGTGCCAGCAGCCCGGACAGAGAGAAAGCTTTCTTT	CASSPDREKAFF
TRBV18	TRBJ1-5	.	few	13	TGTGCCAGCTCAACAGCCGAGGATGAGCCCCAGCATTTT	CASSTAEDEPQHF
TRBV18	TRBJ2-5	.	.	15	TGTGCCAGCTCACCACTTTGGCAAGAGGGAGAGACCCAGTACTTC	CASSPLWQEGETQYF
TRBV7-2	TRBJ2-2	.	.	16	TGTGCCAGCAGCTTTGCCAGGGGCCAGCACACCGGGGAGCTGTTTTTT	CASSFARGQHTGELFF
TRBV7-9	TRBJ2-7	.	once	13	TGTGCCAGCAACAGGTTAACCTCCTACGAGCAGTACTTC	CASNRLTSYEQYF